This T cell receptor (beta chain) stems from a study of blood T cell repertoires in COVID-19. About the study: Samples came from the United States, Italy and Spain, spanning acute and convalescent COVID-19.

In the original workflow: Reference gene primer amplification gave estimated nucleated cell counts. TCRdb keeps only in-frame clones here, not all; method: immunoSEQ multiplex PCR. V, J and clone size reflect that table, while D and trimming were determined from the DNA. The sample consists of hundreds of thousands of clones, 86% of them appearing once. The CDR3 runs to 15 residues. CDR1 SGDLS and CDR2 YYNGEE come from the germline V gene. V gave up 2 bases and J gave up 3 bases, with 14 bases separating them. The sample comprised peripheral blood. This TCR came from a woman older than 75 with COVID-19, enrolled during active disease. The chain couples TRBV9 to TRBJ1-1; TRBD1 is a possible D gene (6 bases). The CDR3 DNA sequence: TGTGCCAGCAGCGTTTTAGGGGACATCCACACTGAAGCTTTCTTT. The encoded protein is CASSVLGDIHTEAFF.